The 12 T cell receptor beta chains given below trace back to one sample, sequenced in a study of early T cells in non-severe SARS-CoV-2 infection. TCRdb independently ran MiXCR on the 5' RACE reads; one entry per CDR3 protein. Of some 91,000 distinct CDR3 sequences listed, roughly 13% are singletons. The sequencing input was whole blood. The source is an adult who was a healthcare worker with PCR-confirmed SARS-CoV-2 infection or an uninfected control (not recorded which).

The chain carries TRBV6-1 and TRBJ1-6; TRBD1 matches 11 bases. The germline V gene encodes CDR1 MNHNS and CDR2 SASEGT. The CDR3 is 15 amino acids. Trimming cost V 5 bases and J 7 bases; bases outside gene matches: 4. The CDR3 region has the DNA TGTGCCAGCAGTAGCCGGGACAGGGGGAATTCACCCCTCCACTTT. Translation: CASSSRDRGNSPLHF.

The V call is TRBV7-9, the J call TRBJ1-1; D gene uncertain. This CDR3 is built from 12 residues. V was trimmed by 0 bases and J by 8 bases, leaving 7 bases between them. Germline CDR1 SEHNR, CDR2 FQNEAQ (reference sequence). The CDR3 DNA follows: TGTGCCAGCAGCTTAGCCGGCCGCGAAGCTTTCTTT. Its translation: CASSLAGREAFF. Complete variable domain (other parts from reference TRBV7-9 and TRBJ1-1): DTGVSQNPRHKITKRGQNVTFRCDPISEHNRLYWYRQTLGQGPEFLTYFQNEAQLEKSRLLSDRFSAERPKGSFSTLEIQRTEQGDSAMYLCASSLAGREAFFGQGTRLTVV.

The chain carries TRBV24-1 and TRBJ1-2; 8 bases line up with TRBD1. V lost 4 bases, J lost 4 bases, and 7 bases stayed unmatched. The CDR3 runs to 15 residues. Germline V lookup: CDR1 KGHDR, CDR2 SFDVKD. The CDR3 sequence is CATSDPTGGSYGYTF. The CDR3 DNA follows: TGTGCCACCAGTGACCCAACAGGGGGAAGCTATGGCTACACCTTC.

This clonotype was picked up many times. The chain is built from TRBV7-6 and TRBJ1-6; D unclear. The germline gives CDR1 SGHVS, CDR2 FNYEAQ. V was clipped by 6 bases and J by 9 bases, with 12 bases between them. The CDR3 consists of 13 residues. DNA of the CDR3: TGTGCCAGCAGTGACATGGCGTCTTCACCCCTCCACTTT. This translates into CASSDMASSPLHF.

This clonotype was observed at least ten times. The chain employs TRBV7-9 and TRBJ1-1; D is uncertain. Between the trimmed V and J ends, which lost 5 bases and 1 base, there was a span of 8 bases. The length of the CDR3 is 13 residues. The germline V gene encodes CDR1 SEHNR and CDR2 FQNEAQ (reference sequence). The CDR3 bases are TGTGCCAGCAGCCCCAAGACGAACACTGAAGCTTTCTTT. Translation: CASSPKTNTEAFF.

The table lists this clonotype with a few counts. The rearrangement links TRBV4-3 to TRBJ2-2, with 8 bases lining up with TRBD2. V lost 6 bases and J lost 4; bases outside the gene matches: 10. CDR3 length: 16 residues. Germline values: CDR1 LGHNA, CDR2 YSLEER. The CDR3 DNA reads as TGCGCCAGCAGTTACGGGGGGGCCGGATCCACCGGGGAGCTGTTTTTT. Protein product: CASSYGGAGSTGELFF.

This clonotype was seen repeatedly, ten times or more. The chain uses TRBV7-2 and TRBJ2-3, with D perhaps assigned TRBD1 or TRBD2 (6 bases each). V was shortened by 3 bases and J by 0 bases, with 13 bases between the two germline ends. The CDR3 consists of 16 residues. Germline V lookup: CDR1 SGHTA, CDR2 FQGNSA. The CDR3 DNA reads TGTGCCAGCAGCTTGGGACGGGGGCTTAGCACAGATACGCAGTATTTT. Amino acid sequence: CASSLGRGLSTDTQYF.

This clonotype has only one observation. A much larger clonotype is one base distant, so this may be a read error. V gene TRBV29-1 combines with J gene TRBJ2-7; D is ambiguous. The CDR3 length is 12 residues. V lost 5 bases and J lost 0, with 8 bases in between. Germline CDR1 and CDR2: SQVTM and ANQGSEA. The CDR3 DNA is TGCAGCGTTAGTGGCAGCTCCTACGAGCAGTACTTC. Translating it yields CSVSGSSYEQYF.

J is TRBJ2-1 and V is TRBV10-2; D possibly corresponds to TRBD2 (6 bases). The CDR3 extends over 13 amino acids. V was shortened by 10 bases and J by 9 bases, with 19 bases between the two germline ends. Germline CDR1 reads WSHSY; CDR2 reads SAAADI. DNA for the CDR3: TGCGCCACCTCCGCGGGGCTAGCTAGTGAGCAGTTCTTC. It is translated as CATSAGLASEQFF.

The rearrangement joins TRBV4-2 to TRBJ1-3, with TRBD1 identical over 7 bases. Germline CDR1 and CDR2: LGHNA and YNFKEQ. The J segment lost 4 bases and the V segment lost 3 bases, leaving 6 bases of the junction unmatched. CDR3 size: 15 residues. The CDR3 nucleotides read TGTGCCAGCAGCCAGTCCAGGGGGTCCGGAAACACCATATATTTT. Translating gives CASSQSRGSGNTIYF.

The table lists this clonotype with many counts. The chain combines TRBV7-8 with TRBJ2-1; TRBD1 matches 7 bases. The CDR3 contains 17 residues. J gave up 3 bases and V 1 base, and 9 bases lay outside the gene matches. The germline V gene has CDR1 SGHVS and CDR2 FQNEAQ. CDR3 DNA: TGTGCCAGCAGCTTAGGGAGAGACAGGGCGGGCTACAATGAGCAGTTCTTC. Its protein product is CASSLGRDRAGYNEQFF.

The CDR3 region has the DNA TGCAGTGCTTGGACGGATGAGTCCTACGAGCAGTACTTC. Amino acids: CSAWTDESYEQYF. V and J are TRBV20-1 and TRBJ2-7; D is undetermined. The CDR3 totals 13 residues. V lost 5 bases and J lost 1, with 12 bases in between. Germline-derived CDR1 and CDR2 are DFQATT and SNEGSKA (reference sequence).